The next 22 T cell receptor beta chains were all read from a single sample in a study of blood T cell repertoires in COVID-19. Profiling relied on immunoSEQ multiplex PCR, and the TCRdb table lists in-frame clones only, not all of them. The sample lists around 300,000 clones; approximately 83% were seen once. Sequenced material: peripheral blood. The receptors derive from a woman between 25 and 40 years old who had recovered from COVID-19.

The rearrangement uses TRBV29-1 and TRBJ2-2; 11 bases are shared with TRBD2. Germline CDR1 reads SQVTM; CDR2 reads ANQGSEA. With V trimmed by 5 bases and J by 4 bases, 3 bases remained unmatched. There are 14 residues in the CDR3. CDR3 nucleotide sequence: TGCAGCGTTACCGGGACTAGCGGCACCGGGGAGCTGTTTTTT. Its translation: CSVTGTSGTGELFF.

V usage is TRBV5-5 and J usage is TRBJ1-2; D may be TRBD1 (6 bases). V was pared by 4 bases and J by 3 bases, with 19 bases between. The CDR3 is made up of 16 amino acids. Germline values: CDR1 SGHKS, CDR2 YYEKEE (reference sequence). CDR3 residues: CASSHLTTGMDYGYTF. CDR3 DNA sequence: TGTGCCAGCAGCCACCTTACTACAGGGATGGACTATGGCTACACCTTC.

The genes are TRBV16 and TRBJ1-1; tentative D call: TRBD1 (6 bases). The V gene's germline CDR1 is KGHSY and CDR2 FQNENV. The CDR3 is 15 amino acids. The V end was cut by 4 bases, the J end by 7 bases, with 19 bases between. Written as DNA, the CDR3 is TGTGCCAGCAGCCTCTCGGCGACAGGATTGATTGAAGCTTTCTTT. Protein sequence: CASSLSATGLIEAFF.

CDR3 sequence reads: CASTGGAQYF. The CDR3 DNA sequence: TGTGCCAGCACCGGAGGGGCGCAGTACTTC. V gene TRBV7-9 combines with J gene TRBJ2-7, with TRBD2 as a possible D gene (6 bases). V was cut by 7 bases and J by 9 bases, with 10 bases left in between. The CDR3 extends over 10 amino acids. From germline, CDR1 is SEHNR and CDR2 FQNEAQ (reference sequence). Combining the CDR3 with reference TRBV7-9 and TRBJ2-7 gives the whole variable domain DTGVSQNPRHKITKRGQNVTFRCDPISEHNRLYWYRQTLGQGPEFLTYFQNEAQLEKSRLLSDRFSAERPKGSFSTLEIQRTEQGDSAMYLCASTGGAQYFGPGTRLTVT.

The rearrangement joins TRBV27 to TRBJ2-1, with D unresolved. V lost 4 bases, J lost 0 bases, and 7 bases lay in between. The CDR3 loop spans 14 amino acids. Per germline, CDR1 MNHEY and CDR2 SMNVEV (reference sequence). CDR3 amino acids: CASSSDSSYNEQFF. CDR3 nucleotides: TGTGCCAGCAGTTCTGACTCCTCCTACAATGAGCAGTTCTTC.

The chain couples TRBV11-2 to TRBJ2-1, with D hard to call. V shed 0 bases and J shed 4 bases, with 4 bases lying between them. This CDR3 contains 13 residues. From germline, CDR1 is SGHAT and CDR2 FQNNGV. The CDR3 spells CASSLERYNEQFF. The CDR3 DNA is TGTGCCAGCAGCTTAGAGAGATACAATGAGCAGTTCTTC.

The rearrangement uses TRBV19 and TRBJ1-1; tentatively, D is TRBD1 (6 bases). Germline values: CDR1 LNHDA, CDR2 SQIVND (reference sequence). The CDR3 spans 13 residues. Trimming took 6 bases from V and 1 from J, leaving 9 bases between them. As DNA, the CDR3 is TGTGCCAGTAGGGCAGGGGCGAACACTGAAGCTTTCTTT. This gives the protein CASRAGANTEAFF.

In nucleotides, the CDR3 is TGTGCCAGTAGTACCGAGGGACAGGGAGAGACCCAGTACTTC. Protein sequence: CASSTEGQGETQYF. The chain links TRBV19 to TRBJ2-5; 9 positions agree with TRBD1. V was pared by 4 bases and J by 4 bases, with 4 bases of the junction left unmatched. Germline CDR1 is LNHDA and CDR2 is SQIVND (reference sequence). This CDR3 has 14 residues.

The gene calls are TRBV19 and TRBJ1-5; D is perhaps TRBD1 (5 bases). The length of the CDR3 is 17 residues. The V end lost 8 bases, the J end lost 2 bases, and 22 bases lay between the germline ends. Germline V lookup: CDR1 LNHDA, CDR2 SQIVND (reference sequence). The CDR3 DNA is TGTGCCAGTGTCCCTTGGGGGGGTCGAGGTGGCAATCAGCCCCAGCATTTT. It is translated as CASVPWGGRGGNQPQHF.

This chain joins TRBV5-4 and TRBJ1-5, with D tentatively TRBD1 (6 bases). This CDR3 has 15 amino acids. V was cut by 9 bases and J by 5 bases, with 21 bases left in between. The V gene's germline CDR1 is SGHNT and CDR2 YYREEE (reference sequence). CDR3 bases: TGTGCCACATCGCCGGGACACCAAAGATATCAGCCCCAGCATTTT. It codes for CATSPGHQRYQPQHF.

This chain joins TRBV7-2 and TRBJ1-4; D uncertain. Germline V gives CDR1 SGHTA, CDR2 FQGNSA. CDR3 length equals 14 residues. V was clipped by 6 bases and J by 0 bases, with 8 bases between them. CDR3: CASSYSATNEKLFF. CDR3 nucleotide sequence: TGTGCCAGCAGTTACTCCGCAACTAATGAAAAACTGTTTTTT.

The chain couples TRBV6-5 to TRBJ1-6; perhaps TRBD1 as D (5 bases). Per germline, CDR1 MNHEY and CDR2 SVGAGI. Trimming cost V 10 bases and J 5 bases, with 12 bases left between them. The CDR3 runs 13 residues. The CDR3 DNA follows: TGTGCCACAGCCAGGGAAAATAATTCACCCCTCCACTTT. Translation: CATARENNSPLHF.

The CDR3 protein is CASTRLRESHGELFF. The CDR3, as DNA: TGTGCCAGCACCCGTCTACGGGAGAGCCACGGGGAGCTGTTTTTT. The chain links TRBV7-2 to TRBJ2-2, with D tentatively TRBD2 (6 bases). This CDR3 contains 15 residues. Germline V gives CDR1 SGHTA, CDR2 FQGNSA. The V end lost 7 bases, the J end lost 7 bases, and 19 bases lay between the germline ends.

The chain combines TRBV19 with TRBJ1-5; D might be TRBD1 (6 bases). CDR3 length: 13 residues. V shed 5 bases and J shed 9 bases, with 14 bases lying between them. The germline CDR1 and CDR2 sequences are LNHDA and SQIVND (reference sequence). The CDR3, as DNA: TGTGCCAGTAGTCAACAGGAAGGGGGGCCCCAGCATTTT. Its translation is CASSQQEGGPQHF.

The DNA for the CDR3 is TGTGCCAGCAGTGAATCGGGGGACCCGAGGACCGGGGAGCTGTTTTTT. Translated: CASSESGDPRTGELFF. V gene TRBV2 combines with J gene TRBJ2-2; TRBD2 might be the D (6 bases). Germline V gene data show CDR1 as SNHLY and CDR2 as FYNNEI. Trimming stripped 2 bases from V and 5 bases from J, with 15 bases between. The CDR3 has 16 amino acids. The whole variable domain, filled in from reference TRBV2 and TRBJ2-2, reads EPEVTQTPSHQVTQMGQEVILRCVPISNHLYFYWYRQILGQKVEFLVSFYNNEISEKSEIFDDQFSVERPDGSNFTLKIRSTKLEDSAMYFCASSESGDPRTGELFFGEGSRLTVL.

The chain is built from TRBV6-5 and TRBJ1-1, with 9 bases that match TRBD1. Looked up from germline, CDR1 is MNHEY and CDR2 is SVGAGI. V lost 0 bases, J lost 4 bases, and 0 bases stayed unmatched. CDR3 length: 14 amino acids. Here the CDR3 DNA reads TGTGCCAGCAGTTACTCGGACAGGGGCACTGAAGCTTTCTTT. Translated: CASSYSDRGTEAFF.

This chain uses TRBV7-9 with TRBJ2-6, with TRBD1 matching 10 bases. V gave up 5 bases and J gave up 2 bases; unmatched junction bases: 6. The CDR3 covers 17 residues. Germline V gene lookup returns CDR1 SEHNR and CDR2 FQNEAQ (reference sequence). CDR3 DNA: TGTGCCAGCAGCCCGGACAGGGGGTCCCCTGGGGCCAACGTCCTGACTTTC. As protein: CASSPDRGSPGANVLTF.

This clone was detected a few times. This chain uses TRBV6-1 with TRBJ1-3, with D possibly being TRBD1 (6 bases). Germline values: CDR1 MNHNS, CDR2 SASEGT. Trimming took off 0 bases at V and 2 bases at J, with 17 bases between the two ends. The CDR3 length is 18 residues. The chain's CDR3 is CASSEARPGQLTGNTIYF. CDR3 DNA: TGTGCCAGCAGTGAAGCCAGACCCGGACAGCTAACTGGAAACACCATATATTTT.

The V gene is TRBV24-1, the J gene TRBJ2-7; 9 positions match TRBD1. V lost 4 bases and J lost 3; bases outside the gene matches: 9. The CDR3 extends over 16 amino acids. Germline CDR1 KGHDR, CDR2 SFDVKD. The CDR3: CATSDRGQGSLYEQYF. In nucleotides, the CDR3 is TGTGCCACCAGTGACCGAGGACAGGGGTCCCTCTACGAGCAGTACTTC.

The V and J genes are TRBV19 and TRBJ1-5; 8 positions agree with TRBD1. Germline lookup yields CDR1 LNHDA and CDR2 SQIVND (reference sequence). The CDR3 is 16 residues long. V trimming: 3 bases; J trimming: 3 bases; junction bases outside the gene matches: 7. The CDR3 protein is CASSIFRGLFNQPQHF. CDR3 in DNA: TGTGCCAGTAGTATTTTCAGGGGGCTCTTCAATCAGCCCCAGCATTTT.

This clone was observed a few times. This chain links TRBV5-4 with TRBJ1-1; possible D gene TRBD1, 6 bases. Germline V gene data show CDR1 as SGHNT and CDR2 as YYREEE (reference sequence). The CDR3 loop spans 15 amino acids. V was cut by 3 bases and J by 0 bases, with 12 bases left in between. Written as DNA, the CDR3 is TGTGCCAGCAGCTCCCGACAGGCCCTGAACACTGAAGCTTTCTTT. Translation gives CASSSRQALNTEAFF.

The V and J genes are TRBV7-6 and TRBJ2-2; 7 nucleotides align to TRBD2. The germline CDR1 and CDR2 sequences are SGHVS and FNYEAQ. This CDR3 comprises 16 residues. Germline trimming cut 5 bases from V and 6 bases from J; bases unmatched to any gene: 12. CDR3 sequence reads: CASSPAGHLAAGELFF. Here the CDR3 DNA reads TGTGCCAGCAGCCCCGCGGGGCACCTAGCGGCCGGGGAGCTGTTTTTT.